This entry lists 7 T cell receptor beta chains sequenced from one sample in a study of regulatory T cells in long-lasting Graves disease. Sequencing libraries for TCR beta were prepared with iRepertoire HTBI primers and Arm-PCR of CDR3 regions. TCRdb used MiXCR to reprocess the multiplex PCR reads, holding one entry per CDR3 protein. Among some 400,000 distinct CDR3 sequences listed, around 14% were seen once. Sample time point: newly diagnosed GD, antithyroid drugs for less than 3 months. Scientists built the TCR library using RNA that was extracted from PBMCs. These records were also assigned to another study, of T cells in Graves' hyperthyroidism and ophthalmopathy.

The sequenced sample was peripheral blood mononuclear cells (PBMCs), obtained at new diagnosis, from a patient treated with antithyroid drugs. These receptors were collected from a woman aged 25 to 39 with Graves disease.

The CDR3 bases are TGTGCCAGTACCAAAAACACGGGAGGCGTCGGAGATACGCAGTATTTT. Protein product: CASTKNTGGVGDTQYF. The rearrangement links TRBV19 to TRBJ2-3, with TRBD2 identical over 7 bases. The CDR3 is 16 residues long. The germline CDR1 and CDR2 sequences are LNHDA and SQIVND (reference sequence). The V gene end was trimmed by 7 bases and the J gene end by 5 bases; junction bases not matched to a gene: 15.

This clonotype was observed a handful of times. The chain couples TRBV29-1 to TRBJ1-2, with D uncertain. V lost 0 bases and J lost 8, with 10 bases in between. Germline-derived CDR1 and CDR2 are SQVTM and ANQGSEA. This CDR3 has 12 amino acids. As DNA, the CDR3 is TGCAGCGTTGAAGATGACGGCTGGGGCTACACCTTC. Protein product: CSVEDDGWGYTF.

This clonotype was recorded many times. The chain recombines TRBV2 with TRBJ1-2; unclear D gene. This CDR3 is 11 amino acids long. The ends were cut back, 7 bases at V and 7 bases at J, with 10 bases in the middle. The germline gives CDR1 SNHLY, CDR2 FYNNEI. CDR3 DNA: TGTGCCAGCAAGGCAGTGAGTGGCTACACCTTC. Translation gives CASKAVSGYTF.

This clonotype was seen ten or more times. V and J are TRBV12-5 and TRBJ2-2; the D gene is possibly TRBD1 (6 bases). V was pared by 5 bases and J by 3 bases, with 13 bases between. The CDR3 runs to 15 residues. Germline assignment: CDR1 LGHNT and CDR2 FRNRAP. The DNA of the CDR3 is TGTGCTAGTGGTGCTCCGGACAGAGACACCGGGGAGCTGTTTTTT. Its protein product is CASGAPDRDTGELFF.

This clonotype was counted once. This chain joins TRBV25-1 and TRBJ2-1; D is unresolved. Trimming removed 3 bases from V and 8 bases from J, with 17 bases in between. Germline V gene data show CDR1 as MGHDK and CDR2 as SYGVNS. The CDR3 covers 15 residues. CDR3 DNA sequence: TGTGCCAGCAGTGACCCCCTGAGCGTACGGGATGAGCAGTTCTTC. Its translation: CASSDPLSVRDEQFF.

In this sample, this clonotype turned up many times. The rearrangement joins TRBV20-1 to TRBJ2-5; TRBD1 agrees at 8 bases. The junction had 10 bases not matched to a gene; V was cut back by 6 bases and J by 1 base. Germline CDR1 DFQATT, CDR2 SNEGSKA (reference sequence). The CDR3 sequence is 15 residues long. The CDR3: CSAPRTGTPQETQYF. The CDR3 nucleotides are TGCAGTGCACCTCGGACAGGGACCCCCCAAGAGACCCAGTACTTC.

Note on this clonotype: At one end, the junction sequence differs from germline, possibly due to a read error. This chain uses TRBV12-3 or TRBV12-4 with TRBJ1-1; TRBD1 aligns across 7 bases. The CDR3 spans 13 residues. The chain's CDR3 is CASRPGGNTVAFF. CDR3 DNA sequence: TGTGCCAGCAGACCAGGGGGGAACACTGTAGCTTTCTTT.